Below, 5 T cell receptor beta chains from the same sample are listed, as sequenced in a study of T cells in women clearing cervical HPV infection. Libraries were prepared by immunoSEQ multiplex PCR; TCRdb keeps only in-frame clonotypes and omits some of them. The listing contains about 22,000 clones. The sequenced sample was blood buffy coat. Receptor source: a woman aged 18 to 75 with a cervical HPV16 infection that either progressed to CIN3+ or cleared (not recorded which).

About this clone itself: The read comes to an end 3 residues before the CDR3 does, leaving the germline J gene to fill in the end. This chain joins TRBV5-1 and TRBJ2-6; D unresolved. The CDR3 is made up of 16 amino acids. Germline V gene data show CDR1 as SGHRS and CDR2 as YFSETQ. Trimming removed 0 bases at V and 1 base at J, with 8 bases between. The sequenced CDR3 bases are TGCGCCAGCAGCTTGGCCCAGGTATCTGGGGCCAACGTC. This sequence encodes CASSLAQVSGANV. The full CDR3 protein reads CASSLAQVSGANVLTF.

With regard to this clone: With the read ending 3 residues before the CDR3 end, the germline J gene is used to fill in that end. The chain is built from TRBV7-6 and TRBJ2-1; maybe TRBD2 (6 bases). Germline lookup yields CDR1 SGHVS and CDR2 FNYEAQ. Trimming took off 1 base at V and 7 bases at J, with 11 bases between the two ends. The CDR3 contains 14 residues. Incomplete CDR3 DNA: TGTGCCAGCAGCTTAGTTTCAGGAGGGAATGAG. Its protein is CASSLVSGGNE. The whole CDR3 protein is CASSLVSGGNEQFF.

Regarding this clone: The sequenced fragment ends 3 residues before the CDR3 boundary, so the rest is inferred from the germline J gene. The chain has TRBV19 and TRBJ1-5; D perhaps matches TRBD1 (6 bases). This CDR3 contains 15 residues. Germline CDR1 and CDR2: LNHDA and SQIVND (reference sequence). Between the trimmed V and J ends, which lost 6 bases and 3 bases, there was a span of 15 bases. The sequenced CDR3 bases are TGTGCCAGTAGACTTAACAGGGAAGACAATCAGCCC. Translated, it gives CASRLNREDNQP. The whole CDR3 region reads CASRLNREDNQPQHF.

In the case of this clone: The CDR3 goes on 3 residues after the read ends, and that part is filled in from the germline J gene. V usage is TRBV19 and J usage is TRBJ2-7, with 8 bases aligning to TRBD1. The V gene end was trimmed by 4 bases and the J gene end by 2 bases; junction bases not matched to a gene: 1. This CDR3 is built from 13 residues. Germline loops: CDR1 LNHDA, CDR2 SQIVND (reference sequence). The CDR3 here is CASSTDRAYEQYF. The CDR3 bases that were read are TGTGCCAGTAGTACGGACAGGGCCTACGAG.

With regard to this clone: The read comes to an end 3 residues before the CDR3 does, leaving the germline J gene to fill in the end. The J gene is TRBJ2-7, the V gene TRBV5-1; 9 bases are shared with TRBD1. CDR1 SGHRS and CDR2 YFSETQ come from the germline V gene. CDR3 length: 15 residues. Trimming took 4 bases from V and 5 from J; bases not matched to a gene: 10. The covered CDR3 bases are TGCGCCAGCAGCCTAGCCGGGACAGGGCTCGACGAG. Translating gives CASSLAGTGLDE. Given in full, the CDR3 is CASSLAGTGLDEQYF.